A single sample is the source of the 12 T cell receptor beta chains below, sequenced in a study of Graves' ophthalmopathy and Graves' hyperthyroidism. CDR3 regions of TCR beta were amplified from RNA transcripts. The library came from an HTBI-primed first-round RT-PCR and a second-round multiplex PCR. TCRdb reanalysed the multiplex PCR reads using MiXCR and keeps one entry per CDR3 protein. The sample includes over 200,000 distinct CDR3 sequences, 25% to 30% of them seen just once. Source material: peripheral blood. The receptors come from a man in his forties or fifties with Graves' ophthalmopathy.

This clonotype was recorded many times. The rearrangement joins TRBV3-1 to TRBJ2-5, with 8 bases identical to TRBD2. CDR3 size: 14 residues. CDR1 is LGHDT, CDR2 YNNKEL, per germline (reference sequence). The ends lost 5 bases at V and 5 bases at J; junction bases unmatched: 7. In nucleotides, the CDR3 is TGTGCCAGCAGCTTCGGGACTAGAGTGGAGACCCAGTACTTC. Protein sequence: CASSFGTRVETQYF.

The chain recombines TRBV12-3 or TRBV12-4 with TRBJ1-5; 9 positions agree with TRBD1. The CDR3 spans 17 residues. V lost 2 bases, J lost 2 bases, and 7 bases stayed unmatched. The CDR3 region is CASSLITGGVGNQPQHF. For the CDR3, the DNA is TGTGCCAGCAGTTTAATCACAGGGGGCGTTGGCAATCAGCCCCAGCATTTT.

The chain is built from TRBV12-3 or TRBV12-4 and TRBJ2-7, with a weak D call TRBD1 (6 bases). CDR3 length: 14 residues. Deletions cut 6 bases from V and 3 bases from J, with 15 bases between. DNA of the CDR3: TGTGCCAGCAGACCGGGACAAGGATACTACGAGCAGTACTTC. It yields the protein CASRPGQGYYEQYF.

With regard to this clonotype: The junction departs from germline at one end; a sequencing error may be responsible. CDR3 protein: CASSESGQGKGEQYF. The CDR3 nucleotides read TGTGCCAGCAGTGAGTCGGGACAGGGTAAGGGCGAGCAGTACTTC. The chain recombines TRBV10-3 with TRBJ2-7, with 9 bases identical to TRBD1. Germline V lookup: CDR1 ENHRY, CDR2 SYGVKD. This CDR3 region has 15 residues.

This clonotype has at least ten counts. This rearrangement joins TRBV5-5 to TRBJ2-5; D is possibly TRBD2 (6 bases). The CDR3 has 14 amino acids. In germline, CDR1 is SGHKS, CDR2 YYEKEE (reference sequence). The ends were cut back, 0 bases at V and 5 bases at J, with 11 bases in the middle. The CDR3 coding sequence is TGTGCCAGCAGCTTGGGAATTCGGGAGGAGACCCAGTACTTC. Translating it yields CASSLGIREETQYF.

This clonotype was detected ten times or more. The J gene is TRBJ1-2, the V gene TRBV6-2 or TRBV6-3; D is unresolved. CDR3 size: 15 residues. V was cut by 4 bases and J by 3 bases, with 15 bases left in between. CDR1 and CDR2 from the germline V gene are MNHEY and SVGEGT. The CDR3 nucleotides are TGTGCCAGCAGTTTCATGGACGTATACTACTATGGCTACACCTTC. Its protein is CASSFMDVYYYGYTF.

This clonotype was picked up many times. This chain joins TRBV20-1 and TRBJ1-1, with D uncertain. Between the trimmed V and J ends, which lost 2 bases and 1 base, there was a span of 8 bases. Germline V gene data show CDR1 as DFQATT and CDR2 as SNEGSKA (reference sequence). The CDR3 loop spans 13 amino acids. CDR3: CSARNMRNTEAFF. CDR3 bases: TGCAGTGCTAGAAATATGAGGAACACTGAAGCTTTCTTT.

This clonotype appeared many times. The chain combines TRBV12-3 or TRBV12-4 with TRBJ2-2; TRBD2 matches 10 bases. Unmatched junction bases numbered 6, after V lost 1 base and J lost 4 bases. CDR3 length: 17 amino acids. CDR3 region: CASSLGTSGDFTGELFF. CDR3 sequence (DNA): TGTGCCAGCAGTTTAGGGACTAGCGGAGACTTCACCGGGGAGCTGTTTTTT.

This clonotype was recorded at least ten times. The V call is TRBV19, the J call TRBJ2-2; 7 bases match TRBD2. Germline lookup yields CDR1 LNHDA and CDR2 SQIVND (reference sequence). J lost 3 bases, V lost 7 bases, and 5 bases had no gene match. The CDR3 extends over 14 amino acids. The CDR3 DNA is TGTGCCAGTAAACGGCGGGAGTACACCGGGGAGCTGTTTTTT. Translated, it gives CASKRREYTGELFF.

This clonotype was picked up many times. The chain recombines TRBV12-3 or TRBV12-4 with TRBJ2-5; D is ambiguous. V lost 5 bases and J lost 5, with 12 bases in between. This CDR3 is built from 13 residues. Here the CDR3 DNA reads TGTGCCAGCAGTCGGACCACCACGGAGACCCAGTACTTC. Residues: CASSRTTTETQYF.

Ten or more counts support this clonotype. The chain employs TRBV12-3 or TRBV12-4 and TRBJ1-2; possible D gene TRBD1, 5 bases. The CDR3 runs 15 residues. Trimming shortened V by 5 bases and J by 1 base, and 14 bases separated the two germline ends. The DNA of the CDR3 is TGTGCCAGCAGTCCACCCGACAGCCTTAACTATGGCTACACCTTC. It translates to CASSPPDSLNYGYTF.

This clonotype has at least ten counts. The V call is TRBV11-2, the J call TRBJ2-7, with 7 bases aligning to TRBD1. Germline V gives CDR1 SGHAT, CDR2 FQNNGV. The CDR3 covers 13 residues. V lost 4 bases to trimming and J lost 6 bases; unmatched junction nucleotides: 6. CDR3 loop: CASSSSTGTEQYF. As DNA, the CDR3 is TGTGCCAGCAGCTCCTCGACAGGGACCGAGCAGTACTTC.